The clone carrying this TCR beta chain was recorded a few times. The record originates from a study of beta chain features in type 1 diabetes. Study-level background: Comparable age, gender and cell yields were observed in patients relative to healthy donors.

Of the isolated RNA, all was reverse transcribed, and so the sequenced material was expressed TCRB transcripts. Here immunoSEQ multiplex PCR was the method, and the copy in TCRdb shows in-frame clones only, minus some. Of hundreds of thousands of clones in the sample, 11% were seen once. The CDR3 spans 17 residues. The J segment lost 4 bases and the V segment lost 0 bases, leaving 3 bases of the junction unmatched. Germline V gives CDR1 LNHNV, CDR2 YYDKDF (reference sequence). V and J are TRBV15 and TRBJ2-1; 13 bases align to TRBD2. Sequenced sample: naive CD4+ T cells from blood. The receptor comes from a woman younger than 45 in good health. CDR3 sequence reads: CATSRETSGRGYNEQFF. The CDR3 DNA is TGTGCCACCAGCAGAGAAACTAGCGGGAGGGGATACAATGAGCAGTTCTTC.